This T cell receptor (beta chain) is from a study of T cell responses to AZD1222 COVID-19 vaccine. Overall study context: Second-dose intervals of approximately 4 or approximately 12 weeks were pooled.

Using immunoSEQ multiplex PCR, the repertoire was profiled, and TCRdb retains in-frame clones only, with some absent. The sample contains over 90,000 clones, about 90% of which appear only once. General study findings and limits: Donors, mostly white British, included more females; clonal diversity was possibly underestimated. Two AZD1222 administrations were followed by greater Spike-specific TCR breadth and depth.

Only one count was recorded for this clone. What it recognizes is unknown. The material was peripheral blood, obtained on day 0 of AZD1222 vaccination. The sequence came from an adult in good health.

The DNA of the CDR3 is TGTGCCAGCAGCTTGGACCAGAGCTCCTACGAGCAGTACTTC. The encoded protein is CASSLDQSSYEQYF. The genes are TRBV5-4 and TRBJ2-7; D is undetermined. CDR1 is SGHNT, CDR2 YYREEE, per germline (reference sequence). The CDR3 totals 14 residues. The germline V and J ends were trimmed by 0 bases and 0 bases, with 7 bases remaining between them.